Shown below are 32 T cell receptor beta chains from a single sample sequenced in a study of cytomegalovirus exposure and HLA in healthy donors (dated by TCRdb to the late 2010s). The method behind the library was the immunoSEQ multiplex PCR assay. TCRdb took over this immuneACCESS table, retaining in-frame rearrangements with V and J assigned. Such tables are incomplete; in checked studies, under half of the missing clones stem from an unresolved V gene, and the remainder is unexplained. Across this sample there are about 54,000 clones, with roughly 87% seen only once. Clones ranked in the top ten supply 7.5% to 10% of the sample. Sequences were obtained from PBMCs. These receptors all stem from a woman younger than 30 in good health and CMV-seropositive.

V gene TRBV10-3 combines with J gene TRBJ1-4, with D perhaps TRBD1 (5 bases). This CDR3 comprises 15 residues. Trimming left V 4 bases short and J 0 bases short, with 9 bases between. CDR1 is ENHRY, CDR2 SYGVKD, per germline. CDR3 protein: CAISGGQATNEKLFF. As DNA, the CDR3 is TGTGCCATCAGTGGTGGACAAGCAACTAATGAAAAACTGTTTTTT.

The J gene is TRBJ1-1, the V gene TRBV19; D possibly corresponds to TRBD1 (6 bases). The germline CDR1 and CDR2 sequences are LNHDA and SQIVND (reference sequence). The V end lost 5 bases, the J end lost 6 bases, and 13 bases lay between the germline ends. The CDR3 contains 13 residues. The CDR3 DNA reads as TGTGCCAGTAGTCAGAGATCAGGGGCTGAAGCTTTCTTT. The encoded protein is CASSQRSGAEAFF.

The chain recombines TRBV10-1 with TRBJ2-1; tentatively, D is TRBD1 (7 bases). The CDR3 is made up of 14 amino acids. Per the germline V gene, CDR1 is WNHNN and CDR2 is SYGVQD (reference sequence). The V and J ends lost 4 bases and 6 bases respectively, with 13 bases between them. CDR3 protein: CASSVTQGGNEQFF. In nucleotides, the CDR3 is TGCGCCAGCAGTGTAACCCAGGGGGGCAATGAGCAGTTCTTC.

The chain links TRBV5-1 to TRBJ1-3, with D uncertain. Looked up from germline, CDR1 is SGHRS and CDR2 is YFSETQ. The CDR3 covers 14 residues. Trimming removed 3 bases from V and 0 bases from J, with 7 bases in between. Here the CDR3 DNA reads TGCGCCAGCAGCTCTTCGTTCTCTGGAAACACCATATATTTT. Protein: CASSSSFSGNTIYF.

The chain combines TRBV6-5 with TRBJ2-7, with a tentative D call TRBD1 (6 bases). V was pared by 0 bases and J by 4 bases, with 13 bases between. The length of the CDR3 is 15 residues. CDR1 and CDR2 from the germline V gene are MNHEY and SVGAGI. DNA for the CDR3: TGTGCCAGCAGTTACTCCCAGACAGGCAATTACGAGCAGTACTTC. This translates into CASSYSQTGNYEQYF.

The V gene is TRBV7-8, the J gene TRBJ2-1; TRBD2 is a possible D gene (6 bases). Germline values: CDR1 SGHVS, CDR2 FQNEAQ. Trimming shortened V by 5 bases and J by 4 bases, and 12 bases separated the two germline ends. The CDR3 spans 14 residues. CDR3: CASSPRETYNEQFF. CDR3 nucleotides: TGTGCCAGCAGCCCTCGGGAGACATACAATGAGCAGTTCTTC. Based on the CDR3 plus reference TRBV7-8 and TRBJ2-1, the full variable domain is GAGVSQSPRYKVAKRGQDVALRCDPISGHVSLFWYQQALGQGPEFLTYFQNEAQLDKSGLPSDRFFAERPEGSVSTLKIQRTQQEDSAVYLCASSPRETYNEQFFGPGTRLTVL.

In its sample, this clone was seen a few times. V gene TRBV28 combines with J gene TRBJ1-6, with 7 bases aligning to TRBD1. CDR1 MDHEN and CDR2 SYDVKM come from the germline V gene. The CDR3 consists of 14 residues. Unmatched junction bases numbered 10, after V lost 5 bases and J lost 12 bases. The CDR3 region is CASSRGGGLLPLHF. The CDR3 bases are TGTGCCAGCAGTCGCGGAGGGGGCCTGCTACCCCTCCACTTT.

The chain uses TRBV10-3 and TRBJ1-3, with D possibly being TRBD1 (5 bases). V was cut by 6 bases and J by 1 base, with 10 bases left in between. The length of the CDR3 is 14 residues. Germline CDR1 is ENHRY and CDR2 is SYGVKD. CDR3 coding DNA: TGTGCCATCAGGAGGGGAGGATCTGGAAACACCATATATTTT. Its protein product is CAIRRGGSGNTIYF.

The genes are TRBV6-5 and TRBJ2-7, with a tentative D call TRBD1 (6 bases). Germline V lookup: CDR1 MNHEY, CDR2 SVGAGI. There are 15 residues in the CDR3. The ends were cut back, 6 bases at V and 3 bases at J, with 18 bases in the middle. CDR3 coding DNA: TGTGCCAGCAGCACCGACAGGCGTTACATCTACGAGCAGTACTTC. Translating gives CASSTDRRYIYEQYF.

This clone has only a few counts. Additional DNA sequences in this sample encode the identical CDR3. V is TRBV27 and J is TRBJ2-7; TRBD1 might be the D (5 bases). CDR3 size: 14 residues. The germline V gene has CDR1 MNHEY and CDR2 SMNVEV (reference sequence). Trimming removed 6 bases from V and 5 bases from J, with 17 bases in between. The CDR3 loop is CASSSIGVPNEQYF. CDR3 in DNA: TGTGCCAGCAGCTCTATAGGGGTCCCCAACGAGCAGTACTTC.

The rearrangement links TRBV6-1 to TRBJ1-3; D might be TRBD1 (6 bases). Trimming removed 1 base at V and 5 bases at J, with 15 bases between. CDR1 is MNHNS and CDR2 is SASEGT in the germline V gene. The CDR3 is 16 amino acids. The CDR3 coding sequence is TGTGCCAGCAGTGAAGGCGGGTACAGGGATCGAAACACCATATATTTT. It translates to CASSEGGYRDRNTIYF.

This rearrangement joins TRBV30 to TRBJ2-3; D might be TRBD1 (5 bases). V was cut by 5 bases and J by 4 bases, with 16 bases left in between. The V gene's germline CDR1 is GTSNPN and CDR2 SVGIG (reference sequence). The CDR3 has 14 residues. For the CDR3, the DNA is TGTGCCTGGGCCGTCCTAGGGGCCGCAGATACGCAGTATTTT. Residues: CAWAVLGAADTQYF.

CDR3 in DNA: TGTGCCAGCAGTGTAGGACAGGGGGCGCAGGGCTACACCTTC. This sequence encodes CASSVGQGAQGYTF. This chain connects TRBV2 to TRBJ1-2, with 11 bases that match TRBD1. V dropped 4 bases and J dropped 8; count of bases not matched to a gene: 6. The CDR3 spans 14 residues. Germline V gene lookup returns CDR1 SNHLY and CDR2 FYNNEI.

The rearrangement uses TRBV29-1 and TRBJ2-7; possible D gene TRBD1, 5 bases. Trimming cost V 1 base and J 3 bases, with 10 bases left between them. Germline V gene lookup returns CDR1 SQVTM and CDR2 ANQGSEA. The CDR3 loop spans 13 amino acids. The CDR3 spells CSVEGGKGYEQYF. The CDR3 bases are TGCAGCGTTGAAGGGGGCAAAGGCTACGAGCAGTACTTC.

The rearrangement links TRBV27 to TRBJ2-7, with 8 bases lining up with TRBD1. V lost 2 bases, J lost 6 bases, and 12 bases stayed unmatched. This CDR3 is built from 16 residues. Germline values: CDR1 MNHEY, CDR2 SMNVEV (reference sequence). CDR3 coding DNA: TGTGCCAGCAGTTTAAAAAGAGGACAGGGATTAAGCGAGCAGTACTTC. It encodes CASSLKRGQGLSEQYF.

CDR3 nucleotide sequence: TGCGCCAGCAGCCAAGGGGGGGGGAGCACAGATACGCAGTATTTT. Its protein product is CASSQGGGSTDTQYF. The chain employs TRBV4-3 and TRBJ2-3, with 7 positions matching TRBD2. The CDR3 length is 15 residues. V lost 1 base and J lost 0; bases outside the gene matches: 1. Germline V gene lookup returns CDR1 LGHNA and CDR2 YSLEER.

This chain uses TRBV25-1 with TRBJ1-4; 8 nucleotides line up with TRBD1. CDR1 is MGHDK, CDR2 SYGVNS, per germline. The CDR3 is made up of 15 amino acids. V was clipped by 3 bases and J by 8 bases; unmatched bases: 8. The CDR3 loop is CASSDPGGAYEKLFF. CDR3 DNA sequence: TGTGCCAGCAGTGACCCAGGGGGCGCTTACGAAAAACTGTTTTTT.

CDR3 coding DNA: TGTGCCAGTAGTCCGACAGGGAGCACCGGGGAGCTGTTTTTT. Translated: CASSPTGSTGELFF. The chain couples TRBV19 to TRBJ2-2, with 7 bases that match TRBD1. Germline trimming cut 5 bases from V and 4 bases from J; bases unmatched to any gene: 4. The CDR3 spans 14 residues. In germline, CDR1 is LNHDA, CDR2 SQIVND (reference sequence). Based on the CDR3 plus reference TRBV19 and TRBJ2-2, the full variable domain is DGGITQSPKYLFRKEGQNVTLSCEQNLNHDAMYWYRQDPGQGLRLIYYSQIVNDFQKGDIAEGYSVSREKKESFPLTVTSAQKNPTAFYLCASSPTGSTGELFFGEGSRLTVL.

This CDR3 is CASSLWPPGVGNTIYF. The CDR3 DNA is TGTGCCAGCAGTTTATGGCCCCCAGGGGTCGGAAACACCATATATTTT. The genes are TRBV27 and TRBJ1-3; the D gene is possibly TRBD1 (6 bases). The CDR3 is 16 amino acids. From germline, CDR1 is MNHEY and CDR2 SMNVEV (reference sequence). V was clipped by 1 base and J by 4 bases, with 14 bases between them.

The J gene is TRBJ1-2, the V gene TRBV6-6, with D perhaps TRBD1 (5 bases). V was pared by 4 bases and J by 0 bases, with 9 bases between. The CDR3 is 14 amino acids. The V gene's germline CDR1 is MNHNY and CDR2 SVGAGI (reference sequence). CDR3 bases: TGTGCCAGCAGTTCTGTCAGGGCTAACTATGGCTACACCTTC. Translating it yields CASSSVRANYGYTF.

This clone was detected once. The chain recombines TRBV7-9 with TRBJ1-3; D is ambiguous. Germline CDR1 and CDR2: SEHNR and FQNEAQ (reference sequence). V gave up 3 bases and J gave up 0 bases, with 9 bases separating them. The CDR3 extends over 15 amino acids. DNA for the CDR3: TGTGCCAGCAGCTTGGGAGCTAGCTCTGGAAACACCATATATTTT. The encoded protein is CASSLGASSGNTIYF.

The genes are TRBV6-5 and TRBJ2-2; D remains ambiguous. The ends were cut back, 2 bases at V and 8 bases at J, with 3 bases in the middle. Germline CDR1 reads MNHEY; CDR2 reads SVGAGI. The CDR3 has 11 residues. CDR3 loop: CASSYPGELFF. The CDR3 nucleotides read TGTGCCAGCAGTTACCCGGGGGAGCTGTTTTTT.

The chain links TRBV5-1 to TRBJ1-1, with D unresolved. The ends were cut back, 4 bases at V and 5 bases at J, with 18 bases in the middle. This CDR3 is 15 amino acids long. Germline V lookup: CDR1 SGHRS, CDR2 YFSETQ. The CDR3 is CASSHGETVRTEAFF. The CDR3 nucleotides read TGCGCCAGCAGCCATGGAGAGACGGTGAGAACTGAAGCTTTCTTT.

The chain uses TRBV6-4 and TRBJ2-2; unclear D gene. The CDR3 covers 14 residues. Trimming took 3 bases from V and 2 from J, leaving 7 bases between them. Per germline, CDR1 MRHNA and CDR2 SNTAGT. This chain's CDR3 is CASSEQSNTGELFF. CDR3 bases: TGTGCCAGCAGTGAACAGAGTAACACCGGGGAGCTGTTTTTT.

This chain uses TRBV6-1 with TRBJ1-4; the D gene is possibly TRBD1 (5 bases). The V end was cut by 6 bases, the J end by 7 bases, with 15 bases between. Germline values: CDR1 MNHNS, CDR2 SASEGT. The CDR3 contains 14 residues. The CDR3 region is CASSRTQGSEKLFF. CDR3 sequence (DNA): TGTGCCAGCAGCCGCACGCAGGGAAGTGAAAAACTGTTTTTT.

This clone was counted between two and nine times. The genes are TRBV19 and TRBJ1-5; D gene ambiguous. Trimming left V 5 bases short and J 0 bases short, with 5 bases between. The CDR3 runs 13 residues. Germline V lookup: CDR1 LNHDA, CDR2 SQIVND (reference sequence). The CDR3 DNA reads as TGTGCCAGTAGTGTTAATAGCAATCAGCCCCAGCATTTT. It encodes CASSVNSNQPQHF.

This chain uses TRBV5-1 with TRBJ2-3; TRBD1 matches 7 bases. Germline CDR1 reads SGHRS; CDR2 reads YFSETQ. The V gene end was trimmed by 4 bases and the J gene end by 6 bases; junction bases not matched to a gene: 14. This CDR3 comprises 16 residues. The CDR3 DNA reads TGCGCCAGCAGCCTACAGGGGTTTTGGGGAGCGGATACGCAGTATTTT. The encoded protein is CASSLQGFWGADTQYF.

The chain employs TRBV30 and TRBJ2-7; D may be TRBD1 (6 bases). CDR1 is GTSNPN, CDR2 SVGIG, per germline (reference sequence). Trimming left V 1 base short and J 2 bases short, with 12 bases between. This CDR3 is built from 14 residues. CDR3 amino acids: CAWSEGDGTYEQYF. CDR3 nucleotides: TGTGCCTGGAGTGAGGGGGACGGTACCTACGAGCAGTACTTC.

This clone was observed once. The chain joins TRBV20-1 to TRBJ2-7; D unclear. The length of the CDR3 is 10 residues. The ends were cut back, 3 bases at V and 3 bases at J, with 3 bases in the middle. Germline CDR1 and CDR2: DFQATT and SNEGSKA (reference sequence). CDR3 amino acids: CSARYYEQYF. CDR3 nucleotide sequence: TGCAGTGCTAGGTACTACGAGCAGTACTTC.

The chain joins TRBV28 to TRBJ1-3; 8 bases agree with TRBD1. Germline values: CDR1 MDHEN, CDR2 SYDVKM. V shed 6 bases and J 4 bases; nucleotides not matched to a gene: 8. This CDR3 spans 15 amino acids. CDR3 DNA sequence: TGTGCCAGCAGGCCCCAGGGGGCGTCCGGAAACACCATATATTTT. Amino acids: CASRPQGASGNTIYF.

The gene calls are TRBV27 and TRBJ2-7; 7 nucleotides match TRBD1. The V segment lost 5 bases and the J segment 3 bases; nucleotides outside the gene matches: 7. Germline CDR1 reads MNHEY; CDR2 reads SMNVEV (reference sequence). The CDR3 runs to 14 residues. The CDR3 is CASSPRTGGYEQYF. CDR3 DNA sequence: TGTGCCAGCAGTCCGAGGACAGGAGGCTACGAGCAGTACTTC.

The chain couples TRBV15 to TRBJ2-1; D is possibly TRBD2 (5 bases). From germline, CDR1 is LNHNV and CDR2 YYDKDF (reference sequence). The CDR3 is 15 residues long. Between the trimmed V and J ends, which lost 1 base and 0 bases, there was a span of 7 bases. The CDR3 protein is CATSRGLTSYNEQFF. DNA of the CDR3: TGTGCCACCAGCAGAGGACTAACCTCCTACAATGAGCAGTTCTTC.